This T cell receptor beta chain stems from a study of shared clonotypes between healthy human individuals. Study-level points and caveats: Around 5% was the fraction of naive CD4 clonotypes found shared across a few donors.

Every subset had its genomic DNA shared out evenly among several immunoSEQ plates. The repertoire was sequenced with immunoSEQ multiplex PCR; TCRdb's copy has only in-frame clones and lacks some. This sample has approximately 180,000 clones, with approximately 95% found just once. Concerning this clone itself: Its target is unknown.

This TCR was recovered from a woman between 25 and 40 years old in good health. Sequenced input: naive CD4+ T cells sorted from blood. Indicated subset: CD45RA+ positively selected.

CDR3: CASSPGLAGVEQFF. The CDR3 bases are TGTGCCAGCAGTCCTGGACTAGCGGGAGTTGAGCAGTTCTTC. The V call is TRBV2, the J call TRBJ2-1; 13 nucleotides agree with TRBD2. Germline V CDR1 and CDR2: SNHLY, FYNNEI. V lost 5 bases, J lost 9 bases, and 4 bases stayed unmatched. This CDR3 region has 14 residues.